What follows are 5 T cell receptor beta chains derived from one specimen sequenced in a study of technical replicates of blood from a handful of donors. This table comes from immunoSEQ multiplex PCR, and its TCRdb copy is limited to in-frame clones, with some not included. The repertoire holds tens of thousands of clones, with 85% to 95% as singletons. Sample: T cells isolated from PBMCs. These receptors all come from a human donor in good health.

The chain joins TRBV6-5 to TRBJ1-3; D might be TRBD1 (6 bases). Germline V gene lookup returns CDR1 MNHEY and CDR2 SVGAGI. This CDR3 comprises 15 residues. Trimming removed 6 bases from V and 0 bases from J, with 12 bases in between. CDR3 coding DNA: TGTGCCAGCAGGAAAAACAGGGTCTCTGGAAACACCATATATTTT. It yields the protein CASRKNRVSGNTIYF.

The rearrangement joins TRBV7-8 to TRBJ1-5; 7 bases line up with TRBD1. The germline V gene encodes CDR1 SGHVS and CDR2 FQNEAQ. J was trimmed by 6 bases and V by 5 bases; bases with no gene match: 7. The CDR3 extends over 14 amino acids. The CDR3 loop is CASSGGGAGQPQHF. CDR3 in DNA: TGTGCCAGCAGCGGAGGGGGCGCGGGTCAGCCCCAGCATTTT.

This chain links TRBV11-3 with TRBJ2-7; 9 positions agree with TRBD1. Germline V lookup: CDR1 SGHNT, CDR2 YENEEA. The CDR3 is made up of 16 amino acids. The ends lost 2 bases at V and 4 bases at J; junction bases unmatched: 9. This CDR3 reads CASSLSPGTGTYEQYF. In nucleotides, the CDR3 is TGTGCCAGCAGCTTATCGCCTGGGACAGGGACTTACGAGCAGTACTTC.

The chain carries TRBV5-1 and TRBJ2-4; 11 nucleotides align to TRBD2. The CDR3 sequence is 14 residues long. CDR1 SGHRS and CDR2 YFSETQ come from the germline V gene. After removal of 3 bases from V and 11 bases from J, the junction contained 7 bases not matched to a gene. The CDR3 bases are TGCGCCAGCAGCTCTCCCGGACTAGCGGGCCTTCAGTACTTC. As protein: CASSSPGLAGLQYF.

This chain joins TRBV2 and TRBJ2-7; TRBD2 agrees at 10 bases. V shed 6 bases, J shed 7 bases, and the junction held 12 bases outside the gene matches. From germline, CDR1 is SNHLY and CDR2 FYNNEI. There are 15 residues in the CDR3. CDR3 bases: TGTGCCAGCAGCTCGAATGGGCTAGCGGGAGATGAGCAGTACTTC. This sequence encodes CASSSNGLAGDEQYF.